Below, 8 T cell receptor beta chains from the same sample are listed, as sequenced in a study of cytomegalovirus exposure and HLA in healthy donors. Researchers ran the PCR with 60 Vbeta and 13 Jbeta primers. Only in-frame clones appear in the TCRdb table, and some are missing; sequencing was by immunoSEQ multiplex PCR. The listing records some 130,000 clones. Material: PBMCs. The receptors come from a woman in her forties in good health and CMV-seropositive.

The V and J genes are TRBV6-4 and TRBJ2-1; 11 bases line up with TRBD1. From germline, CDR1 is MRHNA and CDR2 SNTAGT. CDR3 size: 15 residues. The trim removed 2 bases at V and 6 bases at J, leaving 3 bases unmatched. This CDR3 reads CASSDRTGGSNEQFF. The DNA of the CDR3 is TGTGCCAGCAGTGACCGGACAGGGGGCTCCAATGAGCAGTTCTTC.

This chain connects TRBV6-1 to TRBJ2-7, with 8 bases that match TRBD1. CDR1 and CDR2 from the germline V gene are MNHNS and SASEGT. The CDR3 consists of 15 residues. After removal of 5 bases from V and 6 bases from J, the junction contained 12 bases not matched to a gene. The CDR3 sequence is CASSSLDRAPGEQYF. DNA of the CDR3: TGTGCCAGCAGTTCATTGGACAGGGCACCTGGCGAGCAGTACTTC.

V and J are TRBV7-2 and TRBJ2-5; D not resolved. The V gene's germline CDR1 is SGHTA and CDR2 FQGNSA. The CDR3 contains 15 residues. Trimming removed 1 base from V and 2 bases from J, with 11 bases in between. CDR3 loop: CASSLVGQSQETQYF. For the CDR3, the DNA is TGTGCCAGCAGCTTAGTTGGGCAATCACAAGAGACCCAGTACTTC.

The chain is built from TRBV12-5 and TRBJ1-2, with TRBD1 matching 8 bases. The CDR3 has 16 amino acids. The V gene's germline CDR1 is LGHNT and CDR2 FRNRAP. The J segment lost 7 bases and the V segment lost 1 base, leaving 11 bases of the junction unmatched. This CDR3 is CASGLGDRSDLGGYTF. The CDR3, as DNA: TGTGCTAGTGGTTTGGGGGACAGGTCCGATCTGGGTGGCTACACCTTC.

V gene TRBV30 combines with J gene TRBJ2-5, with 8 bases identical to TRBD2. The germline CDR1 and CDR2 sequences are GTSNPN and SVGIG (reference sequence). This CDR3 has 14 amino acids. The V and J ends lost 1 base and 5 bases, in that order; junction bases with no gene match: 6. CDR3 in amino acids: CAWSEVAGRETQYF. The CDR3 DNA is TGTGCCTGGAGTGAGGTAGCGGGAAGGGAGACCCAGTACTTC.

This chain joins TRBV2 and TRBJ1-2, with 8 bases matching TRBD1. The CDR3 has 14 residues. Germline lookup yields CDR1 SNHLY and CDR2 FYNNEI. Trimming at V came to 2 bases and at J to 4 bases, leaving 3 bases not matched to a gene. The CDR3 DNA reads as TGTGCCAGCAGTGAACAGGGGGCTTCCTATGGCTACACCTTC. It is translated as CASSEQGASYGYTF.

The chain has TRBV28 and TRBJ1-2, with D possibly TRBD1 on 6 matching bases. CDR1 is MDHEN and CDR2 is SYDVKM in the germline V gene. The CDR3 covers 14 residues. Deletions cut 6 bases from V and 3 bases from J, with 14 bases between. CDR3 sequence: CASRSPGAYYGYTF. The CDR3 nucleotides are TGTGCCAGCAGATCCCCAGGGGCGTACTATGGCTACACCTTC.

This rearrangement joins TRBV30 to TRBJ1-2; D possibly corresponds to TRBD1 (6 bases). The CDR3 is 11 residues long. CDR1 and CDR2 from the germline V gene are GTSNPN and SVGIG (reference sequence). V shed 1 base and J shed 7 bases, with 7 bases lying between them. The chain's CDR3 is CAWSGRGGYTF. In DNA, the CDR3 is TGTGCCTGGAGTGGCAGGGGTGGCTACACCTTC.